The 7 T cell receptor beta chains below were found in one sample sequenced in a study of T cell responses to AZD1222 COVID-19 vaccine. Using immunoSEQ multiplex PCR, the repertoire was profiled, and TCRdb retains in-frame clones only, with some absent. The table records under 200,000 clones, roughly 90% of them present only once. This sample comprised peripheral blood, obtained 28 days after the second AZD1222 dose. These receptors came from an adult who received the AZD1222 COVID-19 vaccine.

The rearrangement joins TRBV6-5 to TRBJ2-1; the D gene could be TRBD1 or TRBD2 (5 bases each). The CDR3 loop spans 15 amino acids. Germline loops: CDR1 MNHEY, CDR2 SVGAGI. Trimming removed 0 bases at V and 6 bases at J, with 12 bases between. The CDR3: CASSYSILGVNEQFF. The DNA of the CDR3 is TGTGCCAGCAGTTACTCGATACTAGGGGTCAATGAGCAGTTCTTC.

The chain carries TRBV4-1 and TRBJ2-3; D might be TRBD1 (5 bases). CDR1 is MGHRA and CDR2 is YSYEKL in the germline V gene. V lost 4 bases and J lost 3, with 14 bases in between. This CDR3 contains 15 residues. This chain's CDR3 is CASSRTRARTDTQYF. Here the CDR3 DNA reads TGCGCCAGCAGCCGCACCAGGGCAAGGACAGATACGCAGTATTTT.

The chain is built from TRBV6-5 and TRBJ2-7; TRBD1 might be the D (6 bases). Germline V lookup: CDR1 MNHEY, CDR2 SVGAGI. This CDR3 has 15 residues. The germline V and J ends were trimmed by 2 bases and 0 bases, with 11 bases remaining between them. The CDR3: CASSYGDRYSYEQYF. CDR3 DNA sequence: TGTGCCAGCAGTTACGGAGACAGGTACTCCTACGAGCAGTACTTC.

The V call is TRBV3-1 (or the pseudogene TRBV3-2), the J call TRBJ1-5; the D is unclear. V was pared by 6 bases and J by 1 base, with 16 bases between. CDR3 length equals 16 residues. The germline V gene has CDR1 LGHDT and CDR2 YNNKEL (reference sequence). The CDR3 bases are TGTGCCAGCAGTCCATATACACCGGGGAGCAATCAGCCCCAGCATTTT. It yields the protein CASSPYTPGSNQPQHF.

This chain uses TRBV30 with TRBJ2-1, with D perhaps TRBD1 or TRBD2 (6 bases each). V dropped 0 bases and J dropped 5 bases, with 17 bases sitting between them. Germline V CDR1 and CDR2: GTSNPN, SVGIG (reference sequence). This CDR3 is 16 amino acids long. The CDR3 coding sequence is TGTGCCTGGAGTGTACTGGGGGGCCTCGTGAACAATGAGCAGTTCTTC. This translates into CAWSVLGGLVNNEQFF.

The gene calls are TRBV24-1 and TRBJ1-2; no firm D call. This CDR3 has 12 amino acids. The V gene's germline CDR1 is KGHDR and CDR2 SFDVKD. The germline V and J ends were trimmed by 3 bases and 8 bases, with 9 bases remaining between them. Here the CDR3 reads CATSDRIGGYTF. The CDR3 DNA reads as TGTGCCACCAGTGATCGAATTGGAGGCTACACCTTC.

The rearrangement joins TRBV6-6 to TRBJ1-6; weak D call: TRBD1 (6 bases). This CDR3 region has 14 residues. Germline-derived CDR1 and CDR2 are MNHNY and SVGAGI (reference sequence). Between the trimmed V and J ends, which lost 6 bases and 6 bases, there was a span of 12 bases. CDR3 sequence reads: CASSIGGGNSPLHF. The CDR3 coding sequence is TGTGCCAGCAGCATAGGGGGGGGTAATTCACCCCTCCACTTT.